The subject of this entry is one TCR beta chain. Its antigen is not identified. This sample was taken from a study of OX40 agonist ivuxolimab in advanced cancers. Overall study context: Ivuxolimab, an antibody acting as an agonist of OX40 (CD134), was used to treat patients. Dosing consisted of intravenous ivuxolimab at 0.01 to 10 mg/kg every 2 weeks. Enrolled patients in dose escalation had cancers that were hepatocellular carcinoma, melanoma, renal cell or head and neck cancer. The study, taken as a whole, reports: Normalized T-cell clonal expansion was also low in some nonresponders.

Germline-derived CDR1 and CDR2 are MNHNS and SASEGT. V lost 0 bases, J lost 6 bases, and 9 bases lay in between. The CDR3 sequence is 13 residues long. Here immunoSEQ multiplex PCR was the method, and the copy in TCRdb shows in-frame clones only, minus some. The data show tens of thousands of clones, about 90% seen once. The sequence was collected from an adult with an advanced solid tumor such as melanoma, head and neck, liver or kidney cancer. The V and J genes are TRBV6-1 and TRBJ2-7; the D is unclear. Here the sequenced sample was CD4+ or CD8+ T cells sorted from blood, taken in a trial of the OX40 agonist ivuxolimab. The CDR3 sequence is CASSEAVEVEQYF. CDR3 nucleotide sequence: TGTGCCAGCAGTGAAGCAGTTGAGGTCGAGCAGTACTTC.